The T cell receptor beta chain under discussion was sequenced for a study of cytomegalovirus exposure and HLA in healthy donors. Study as a whole: In a later analysis, the roughly 130 validation repertoires were reported to have used the same platform as the approximately 620 first-cohort repertoires. General study findings and limits: Investigators reported some 150 TCR beta chains as tied to cytomegalovirus. Subsequent analysis revealed that first-cohort TCR clusters tended to co-occur in the 120 or so validation repertoires.

Notes on this clone: Its antigen remains unknown.

Sequencing used immunoSEQ multiplex PCR; TCRdb keeps in-frame clones, though not all of them. The profile shows about 200,000 clones, 88% of them singletons. The CDR3 has 15 amino acids. V lost 5 bases and J lost 2, with 15 bases in between. From germline, CDR1 is MNHEY and CDR2 SVGAGI. The rearrangement uses TRBV6-5 and TRBJ2-5, with D tentatively TRBD2 (7 bases). Sequencing was carried out using PBMCs. This clonotype originated in a woman under 30 in good health and CMV-seronegative. The CDR3 region is CASSRGALGQETQYF. The CDR3 region has the DNA TGTGCCAGCAGTCGGGGGGCGCTGGGGCAAGAGACCCAGTACTTC.